Listed below are T cell receptor beta chains from one sample, sequenced in a study of regulatory T cells in long-lasting Graves disease. TCRdb re-called the multiplex PCR reads through MiXCR, storing one row per CDR3 protein. The sample contains more than 300,000 distinct CDR3 sequences, 10% to 15% of which appear only once. These same data were also listed under a study on T cells in Graves' hyperthyroidism and ophthalmopathy.

The sequencing here drew on peripheral blood mononuclear cells (PBMCs), taken at new diagnosis, from a patient treated with antithyroid drugs. The origin of the receptors is a woman younger than 30 with Graves disease. Each CDR3 is given with its conserved first and last residue. Each record gives: V gene, J gene, D gene, clone size, CDR3 DNA, CDR3 protein. D genes are given only for firm matches. Clone size is shown for a subset of rows, as once, few, many or a class of expanded clone.

v_call: TRBV7-2
j_call: TRBJ2-2
d_call: NA
clone_size: many
cdr3_nt: TGTGCCAGCAGTCGTTTCCATAGAACCGGGGAGCTGTTTTTT
cdr3_aa: CASSRFHRTGELFF

v_call: TRBV20-1
j_call: TRBJ2-1
d_call: TRBD2
clone_size: NA
cdr3_nt: TGCAGTGCCAGACTAGCGGGCACCTCTCCGTGGGGAGTAAATGAGCAGTTCTTC
cdr3_aa: CSARLAGTSPWGVNEQFF

v_call: TRBV7-9
j_call: TRBJ2-7
d_call: TRBD2
clone_size: NA
cdr3_nt: TGTGCCAGCAGCTTAATTGGCGGGAGGGTCTACGAGCAGTACTTC
cdr3_aa: CASSLIGGRVYEQYF

v_call: TRBV20-1
j_call: TRBJ2-5
d_call: NA
clone_size: few
cdr3_nt: TGCAGTGCTAGAGGGGAGCGGGAAGAGACCCAGTACTTC
cdr3_aa: CSARGEREETQYF

v_call: TRBV6-1
j_call: TRBJ2-4
d_call: TRBD1
clone_size: few
cdr3_nt: TGTGCCAGCAGCCAGACCAGGGGGGCCAAAAACATTCAGTACTTC
cdr3_aa: CASSQTRGAKNIQYF

v_call: TRBV5-1
j_call: TRBJ2-1
d_call: NA
clone_size: NA
cdr3_nt: TGCGCCAGCAGCTTAGGGGGGCTCGGGAGTATGAATGAGCAGTTCTTC
cdr3_aa: CASSLGGLGSMNEQFF

v_call: TRBV12-3/TRBV12-4
j_call: TRBJ2-1
d_call: TRBD2
clone_size: many
cdr3_nt: TGTGCCAGCAGGCCCTCCAGCGGGGGTGGATACAATGAGCAGTTCTTC
cdr3_aa: CASRPSSGGGYNEQFF

v_call: TRBV5-5
j_call: TRBJ2-3
d_call: NA
clone_size: few
cdr3_nt: TGTGCCAGCAGCCCGGCGCAGGGGACAGATACGCAGTATTTT
cdr3_aa: CASSPAQGTDTQYF

v_call: TRBV7-3
j_call: TRBJ2-2
d_call: NA
clone_size: many
cdr3_nt: TGTGCCAGCGGGCAGGGAAGGACTGACACCGGGGAGCTGTTTTTT
cdr3_aa: CASGQGRTDTGELFF

v_call: TRBV6-2/TRBV6-3
j_call: TRBJ2-3
d_call: TRBD2
clone_size: NA
cdr3_nt: TGTGCCAGCAGACTGGGACTAGCGGGGGGGCCGGCGGATACGCAGTATTTT
cdr3_aa: CASRLGLAGGPADTQYF

v_call: TRBV6-5
j_call: TRBJ2-1
d_call: TRBD2
clone_size: NA
cdr3_nt: TGTGCCAGCAGTTACAGAGCGGGAGTCTCCTACAATGAGCAGTTCTTC
cdr3_aa: CASSYRAGVSYNEQFF

v_call: TRBV29-1
j_call: TRBJ1-2
d_call: TRBD1
clone_size: many
cdr3_nt: TGCAGCGTTGAGGATACTACAGGGGCGCACTATGGCTACACCTTC
cdr3_aa: CSVEDTTGAHYGYTF

v_call: TRBV29-1
j_call: TRBJ2-7
d_call: NA
clone_size: many
cdr3_nt: TGCAGCGTTGAAGGCCCGGAGGAGTACGAGCAGTACTTC
cdr3_aa: CSVEGPEEYEQYF

v_call: TRBV7-2
j_call: TRBJ1-3
d_call: NA
clone_size: many
cdr3_nt: TGTGCCAGCAGCCCAGACGGTGGAAACACCATATATTTT
cdr3_aa: CASSPDGGNTIYF

v_call: TRBV7-7
j_call: TRBJ2-1
d_call: TRBD2
clone_size: NA
cdr3_nt: TGTGCTAGCAGCTTAGTTGGCGGGAGACAGTTCTTC
cdr3_aa: CASSLVGGRQFF

v_call: TRBV4-1
j_call: TRBJ1-2
d_call: NA
clone_size: few
cdr3_nt: TGCGCCAGCAGCCAAGATCAATTTCGTGTAAACGATGGCTACACCTTC
cdr3_aa: CASSQDQFRVNDGYTF

v_call: TRBV7-6
j_call: TRBJ1-5
d_call: NA
clone_size: many
cdr3_nt: TGTGCCAGCAGCTTAGAGAGGGGAGAGGGGTATAGCAATCAGCCCCAGCATTTT
cdr3_aa: CASSLERGEGYSNQPQHF

v_call: TRBV20-1
j_call: TRBJ1-5
d_call: NA
clone_size: many
cdr3_nt: TGCAGTGCAAGACAGGAATCGGATCAGCCCCAGCATTTT
cdr3_aa: CSARQESDQPQHF